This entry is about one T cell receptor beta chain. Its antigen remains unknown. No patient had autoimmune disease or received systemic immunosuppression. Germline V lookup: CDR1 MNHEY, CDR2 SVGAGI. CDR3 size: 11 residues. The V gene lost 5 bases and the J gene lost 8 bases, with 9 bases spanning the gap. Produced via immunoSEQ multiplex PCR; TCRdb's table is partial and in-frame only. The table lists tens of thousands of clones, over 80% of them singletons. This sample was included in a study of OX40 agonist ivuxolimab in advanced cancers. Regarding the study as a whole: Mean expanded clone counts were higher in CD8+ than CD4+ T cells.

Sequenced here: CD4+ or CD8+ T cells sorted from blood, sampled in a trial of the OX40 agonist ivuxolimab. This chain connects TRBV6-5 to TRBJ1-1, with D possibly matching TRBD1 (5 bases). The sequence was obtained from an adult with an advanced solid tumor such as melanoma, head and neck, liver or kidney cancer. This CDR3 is CASSHRQEAFF. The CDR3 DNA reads TGTGCCAGCAGTCACAGACAGGAAGCTTTCTTT.